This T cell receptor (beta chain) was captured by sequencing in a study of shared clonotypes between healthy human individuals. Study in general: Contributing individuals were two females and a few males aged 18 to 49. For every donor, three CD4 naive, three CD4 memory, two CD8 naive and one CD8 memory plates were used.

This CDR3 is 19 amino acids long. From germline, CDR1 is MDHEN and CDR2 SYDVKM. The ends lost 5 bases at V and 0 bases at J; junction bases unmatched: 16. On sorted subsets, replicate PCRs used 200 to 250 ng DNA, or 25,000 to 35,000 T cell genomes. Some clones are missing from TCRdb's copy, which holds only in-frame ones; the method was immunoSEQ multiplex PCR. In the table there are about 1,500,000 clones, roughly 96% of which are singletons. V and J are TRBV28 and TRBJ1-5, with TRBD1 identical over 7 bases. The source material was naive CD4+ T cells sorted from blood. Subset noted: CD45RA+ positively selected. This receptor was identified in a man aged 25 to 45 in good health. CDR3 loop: CASSPNPATDRDSNQPQHF. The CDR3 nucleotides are TGTGCCAGCAGTCCGAACCCGGCTACAGACAGGGATAGCAATCAGCCCCAGCATTTT.